The clone carrying this T cell receptor (beta chain) came up a few times. Its target is not known. This specimen belongs to a study of Ad26.COV2.S vaccination and SARS-CoV-2 variants. The study, taken as a whole, reports: Spike-specific TCR breadth was greater in vaccine than placebo recipients. It was found that vaccine and placebo recipients had similar non-spike TCR breadth.

Generated by immunoSEQ multiplex PCR, the TCRdb table keeps only in-frame clones and is missing some. The sample holds approximately 400,000 clones, 92% seen once. With V trimmed by 9 bases and J by 6 bases, 13 bases remained unmatched. Germline values: CDR1 LNHDA, CDR2 SQIVND (reference sequence). The length of the CDR3 is 14 residues. The sample consisted of peripheral blood, taken after recovery from COVID-19. The chain combines TRBV19 with TRBJ1-2; 7 bases line up with TRBD1. This clonotype was obtained from a human donor who had recovered from COVID-19. In DNA form, the CDR3 reads TGTGCCAGCCATTCCGACGACAGGGTCCATGGCTACACCTTC. Amino acid sequence: CASHSDDRVHGYTF.